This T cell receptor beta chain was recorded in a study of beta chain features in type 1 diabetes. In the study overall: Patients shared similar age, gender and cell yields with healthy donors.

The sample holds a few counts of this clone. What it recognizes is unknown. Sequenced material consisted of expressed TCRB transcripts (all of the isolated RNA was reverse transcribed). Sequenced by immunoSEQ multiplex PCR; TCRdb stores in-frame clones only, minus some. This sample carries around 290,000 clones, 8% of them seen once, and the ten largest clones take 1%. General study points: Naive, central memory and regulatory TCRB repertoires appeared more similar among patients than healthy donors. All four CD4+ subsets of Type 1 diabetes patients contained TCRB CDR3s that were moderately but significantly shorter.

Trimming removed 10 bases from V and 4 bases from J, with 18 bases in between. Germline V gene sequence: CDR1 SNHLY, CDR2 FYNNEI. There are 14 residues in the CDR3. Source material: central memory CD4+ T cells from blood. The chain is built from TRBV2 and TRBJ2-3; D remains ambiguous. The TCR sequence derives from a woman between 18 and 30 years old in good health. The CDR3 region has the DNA TGTGCCACCAAGGGCCTAGAGGTCGCAGATACGCAGTATTTT. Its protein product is CATKGLEVADTQYF.